A single T cell receptor (beta chain) is shown here with its context. Other DNA sequences in the sample encode the same CDR3. TCRdb's table, derived via immunoSEQ multiplex PCR, lists solely in-frame clones and lacks some. The sample shows 80,000 or so clones, around 94% of them seen only once. The CDR3 spans 14 residues. Trimming stripped 2 bases from V and 0 bases from J, with 5 bases between. Germline assignment: CDR1 LNHDA and CDR2 SQIVND (reference sequence). This specimen comes from a study of technical replicates of blood from several donors. The rearrangement joins TRBV19 to TRBJ1-5; no clear D. The clonotype comes from a human donor in good health. The sequenced material came from T cells isolated from PBMCs. The DNA for the CDR3 is TGTGCCAGTAGTATACGGGATAGCAATCAGCCCCAGCATTTT. Protein: CASSIRDSNQPQHF.